The 22 T cell receptor beta chains reported below all come from one sample, sequenced in a study of T cells in Graves' hyperthyroidism and ophthalmopathy. Amplification targeted TCR beta CDR3 regions from RNA transcripts. Initially, a first-round RT-PCR of the TCR CDR3 employed the HTBI primer set. TCRdb re-derived calls from the multiplex PCR reads in MiXCR, one entry per CDR3 protein. The table lists around 500,000 distinct CDR3 sequences, about 22% of them singletons. The sample comprised blood. These receptors were taken from a woman in her seventies with Graves' ophthalmopathy.

This clonotype was seen a few times. The chain combines TRBV25-1 with TRBJ1-1, with 11 bases lining up with TRBD1. The CDR3 has 14 residues. Germline CDR1 is MGHDK and CDR2 is SYGVNS. The V gene end was trimmed by 3 bases and the J gene end by 10 bases; junction bases not matched to a gene: 7. The CDR3 coding sequence is TGTGCCAGCAGTGAGGGACAGGGGGTCGGTGGAGCTTTCTTT. Protein: CASSEGQGVGGAFF.

The sample holds a few counts of this clonotype. The rearrangement uses TRBV5-1 and TRBJ1-1, with D tentatively TRBD1 (5 bases). In germline, CDR1 is SGHRS, CDR2 YFSETQ. Trimming left V 7 bases short and J 6 bases short, with 16 bases between. The CDR3 spans 13 residues. The CDR3 DNA reads TGCGCCAGCTCGTCAGGGTATTTGGCTGAAGCTTTCTTT. Its translation is CASSSGYLAEAFF.

In regard to this clonotype: This clone may be a read error of a much larger clone one base away. V is TRBV29-1 and J is TRBJ1-4, with 8 bases aligning to TRBD1. V lost 7 bases and J lost 4; bases outside the gene matches: 5. CDR3 length: 13 amino acids. Looked up from germline, CDR1 is SQVTM and CDR2 is ANQGSEA. The CDR3 protein is CSAIQGVNEKLFF. The DNA of the CDR3 is TGCAGCGCTATACAGGGGGTTAATGAAAAACTGTTTTTT.

Worth noting for this clonotype: The CDR3 does not end in the conserved phenylalanine or tryptophan, so this is likely a read error. This rearrangement joins TRBV6-1 to TRBJ2-7; D call uncertain. This CDR3 spans 14 amino acids. CDR1 is MNHNS and CDR2 is SASEGT in the germline V gene. V lost 6 bases to trimming and J lost 0 bases, with 12 bases between them. CDR3 residues: CASRPGPLSYEQYS. CDR3 nucleotides: TGTGCCAGCAGACCCGGACCGCTCTCCTACGAGCAGTACTCC.

This clonotype has a handful of counts. The V call is TRBV12-3 or TRBV12-4, the J call TRBJ2-2; D possibly matches TRBD1 or TRBD2 (6 bases each). CDR3 length: 14 residues. The V end was cut by 3 bases, the J end by 6 bases, with 11 bases between. CDR3 bases: TGTGCCAGCAGTTTTGAGGGGGGACCCGGGGAGCTGTTTTTT. It encodes CASSFEGGPGELFF.

This clonotype showed up just a few times. The rearrangement joins TRBV20-1 to TRBJ2-7; 14 nucleotides match TRBD2. The germline CDR1 and CDR2 sequences are DFQATT and SNEGSKA (reference sequence). CDR3 length: 18 amino acids. V was clipped by 5 bases and J by 7 bases; unmatched bases: 19. The CDR3 region is CSADRTSGRIKPSREQYF. In nucleotides, the CDR3 is TGCAGTGCTGACCGGACTAGCGGGAGGATCAAACCATCTAGGGAGCAGTACTTC.

The chain employs TRBV5-1 and TRBJ2-1; 10 bases match TRBD2. The germline V gene has CDR1 SGHRS and CDR2 YFSETQ. CDR3 length: 15 amino acids. J lost 9 bases, V lost 1 base, and 7 bases had no gene match. CDR3 nucleotide sequence: TGCGCCAGCAGCTTGAGCGGGAGGGCCGAAAGTGAGCAGTTCTTC. The encoded protein is CASSLSGRAESEQFF. The full variable domain, completed using reference TRBV5-1 and TRBJ2-1, is KAGVTQTPRYLIKTRGQQVTLSCSPISGHRSVSWYQQTPGQGLQFLFEYFSETQRNKGNFPGRFSGRQFSNSRSEMNVSTLELGDSALYLCASSLSGRAESEQFFGPGTRLTVL.

The gene calls are TRBV2 and TRBJ2-2; D perhaps matches TRBD2 (5 bases). Germline CDR1 reads SNHLY; CDR2 reads FYNNEI. Trimming removed 5 bases at V and 6 bases at J, with 13 bases between. The CDR3 runs to 14 residues. CDR3 sequence reads: CASSPTRTPGELFF. The CDR3 DNA is TGTGCCAGCAGTCCCACTAGAACCCCCGGGGAGCTGTTTTTT. The whole variable domain, filled in from reference TRBV2 and TRBJ2-2, reads EPEVTQTPSHQVTQMGQEVILRCVPISNHLYFYWYRQILGQKVEFLVSFYNNEISEKSEIFDDQFSVERPDGSNFTLKIRSTKLEDSAMYFCASSPTRTPGELFFGEGSRLTVL.

The chain employs TRBV3-1 and TRBJ2-1; 7 bases line up with TRBD2. The junction had 6 bases not matched to a gene; V was cut back by 4 bases and J by 6 bases. This CDR3 comprises 14 residues. Germline CDR1 reads LGHDT; CDR2 reads YNNKEL (reference sequence). The CDR3 loop reads CASSPGASGNEQFF. The CDR3 nucleotides are TGTGCCAGCAGCCCCGGTGCTAGCGGCAATGAGCAGTTCTTC.

The chain employs TRBV9 and TRBJ1-1; D call uncertain. Trimming removed 6 bases from V and 4 bases from J, with 16 bases in between. CDR3 size: 14 residues. The germline V gene encodes CDR1 SGDLS and CDR2 YYNGEE. The CDR3 is CASIVEAAATEAFF. DNA for the CDR3: TGTGCCAGCATAGTTGAAGCGGCGGCCACTGAAGCTTTCTTT.

The chain joins TRBV4-1 to TRBJ1-5; the D gene is possibly TRBD1 (5 bases). CDR1 is MGHRA, CDR2 YSYEKL, per germline. Trimming took 3 bases from V and 1 from J, leaving 7 bases between them. This CDR3 region has 14 residues. The CDR3 loop is CASSHRDSNQPQHF. The CDR3 nucleotides read TGCGCCAGCAGCCACCGGGACAGCAATCAGCCCCAGCATTTT.

This clonotype came up a few times. The gene calls are TRBV10-3 and TRBJ1-1; 9 nucleotides match TRBD1. Trimming removed 7 bases from V and 6 bases from J; junction bases left unmatched: 9. CDR1 and CDR2 from the germline V gene are ENHRY and SYGVKD. The length of the CDR3 is 14 residues. CDR3 loop: CAITRTGVSAEAFF. The CDR3 DNA reads as TGTGCCATCACCCGGACAGGGGTGAGCGCTGAAGCTTTCTTT.

This clonotype occurred a few times. The rearrangement uses TRBV11-2 and TRBJ1-4, with 7 nucleotides matching TRBD1. This CDR3 region has 15 residues. Trimming took 7 bases from V and 6 from J; bases not matched to a gene: 11. The V gene's germline CDR1 is SGHAT and CDR2 FQNNGV. Written as DNA, the CDR3 is TGTGCCAGCACCCGCGGGGACAGAATACATGAAAAACTGTTTTTT. It codes for CASTRGDRIHEKLFF. The full variable domain, with the rest looked up from reference TRBV11-2 and TRBJ1-4, is EAGVAQSPRYKIIEKRQSVAFWCNPISGHATLYWYQQILGQGPKLLIQFQNNGVVDDSQLPKDRFSAERLKGVDSTLKIQPAKLEDSAVYLCASTRGDRIHEKLFFGSGTQLSVL.

This chain connects TRBV7-3 to TRBJ1-2; the match to TRBD1 covers 7 bases. The length of the CDR3 is 15 residues. Germline CDR1 and CDR2: SGHTA and FQGTGA. V dropped 5 bases and J dropped 2; count of bases not matched to a gene: 8. The CDR3 region is CASSPSGTENYGYTF. The CDR3 DNA is TGTGCCAGCAGCCCAAGTGGGACAGAAAACTATGGCTACACCTTC.

Comment on this clonotype: A much larger clone differs from this one at a single base, so this may be a read error. The chain is built from TRBV12-3 or TRBV12-4 and TRBJ2-7; D unclear. The CDR3 runs to 11 residues. Trimming pared 10 bases from V and 3 bases from J, leaving 10 bases between. The CDR3 sequence: CAISIYYEQYF. CDR3 DNA sequence: TGTGCCATCAGCATTTACTACGAGCAGTACTTC.

The rearrangement joins TRBV28 to TRBJ1-2, with a possible D match to TRBD1 (6 bases). Trimming removed 3 bases from V and 4 bases from J, with 24 bases in between. Per the germline V gene, CDR1 is MDHEN and CDR2 is SYDVKM. The CDR3 runs 18 residues. DNA for the CDR3: TGTGCCAGCAGTTTGGCTATACAGGGACTATCCCTTGGCTATGGCTACACCTTC. It codes for CASSLAIQGLSLGYGYTF.

The chain couples TRBV18 to TRBJ2-1, with 7 nucleotides matching TRBD1. The J segment lost 2 bases and the V segment lost 4 bases, leaving 8 bases of the junction unmatched. The V gene's germline CDR1 is KGHSH and CDR2 LQKENI. This CDR3 has 16 amino acids. The CDR3 DNA reads TGTGCCAGCTCACGGAGGACAGGTCAGACCTACAATGAGCAGTTCTTC. Its translation: CASSRRTGQTYNEQFF.

This clonotype was detected only a few times. V usage is TRBV6-1 and J usage is TRBJ1-4; the D gene is possibly TRBD1 (6 bases). V lost 6 bases and J 0 bases, leaving 11 bases between the germline ends. The CDR3 is 15 residues long. The V gene's germline CDR1 is MNHNS and CDR2 SASEGT. CDR3 region: CASRTGQTTNEKLFF. The CDR3 coding sequence is TGTGCCAGCAGAACGGGACAAACAACTAATGAAAAACTGTTTTTT.

This clonotype was detected a few times. The chain joins TRBV6-1 to TRBJ2-1, with a possible D match to TRBD2 (6 bases). The CDR3 runs to 16 residues. V dropped 5 bases and J dropped 0 bases, with 14 bases sitting between them. CDR1 is MNHNS, CDR2 SASEGT, per germline. The CDR3 region has the DNA TGTGCCAGCAGTTTCTTTAGCGGCAGCTCCTACAATGAGCAGTTCTTC. It codes for CASSFFSGSSYNEQFF.

This clonotype was seen many times. The chain recombines TRBV28 with TRBJ1-1; D gene unclear. There are 13 residues in the CDR3. Per germline, CDR1 MDHEN and CDR2 SYDVKM. V dropped 10 bases and J dropped 3 bases, with 15 bases sitting between them. CDR3 nucleotides: TGTGCCACAAATTTCGGGATGGACACTGAAGCTTTCTTT. Its protein product is CATNFGMDTEAFF.

This clonotype occurred a few times. This chain uses TRBV6-1 with TRBJ1-6; 9 bases match TRBD1. The trim removed 5 bases at V and 7 bases at J, leaving 3 bases unmatched. The germline V gene encodes CDR1 MNHNS and CDR2 SASEGT. The CDR3 loop spans 14 amino acids. The CDR3 loop reads CASSNRGQNSPLHF. The CDR3 nucleotides are TGTGCCAGCAGTAACAGGGGGCAAAATTCACCCCTCCACTTT.

J is TRBJ1-6 and V is TRBV3-1; weak D call: TRBD1 (5 bases). V lost 1 base to trimming and J lost 7 bases, with 8 bases between them. There are 14 residues in the CDR3. Germline V CDR1 and CDR2: LGHDT, YNNKEL (reference sequence). The chain's CDR3 is CASSQGQLNSPLHF. CDR3 nucleotide sequence: TGTGCCAGCAGCCAAGGACAGCTCAATTCACCCCTCCACTTT.